This TCR beta chain stems from a study of molecular identifiers for immune sequencing clone quantification. V lost 4 bases and J lost 2, with 16 bases in between. This CDR3 region has 16 residues. Naive CD8 T cells were sorted as CD8+CD4-CCR7+CD45RA+. This clonotype was seen ten or more times. TCRdb processed the PCR reads anew with MiXCR; each CDR3 protein has one entry. The sample contains about 40,000 distinct CDR3 sequences, 24% of which appear only once. Sequencing input: naive CD8+ T cells from blood, with Jurkat cell RNA spiked in. Indicated subset: FACS-sorted CD8+CD4-CCR7+CD45RA+ naive T cells. This receptor was obtained from a human donor in good health. Some libraries in this study had Jurkat cell RNA spiked in. This sequence joins TRBV12-3 or TRBV12-4 and TRBJ2-3; D gene ambiguous. The CDR3 DNA reads TGTGCCAGCAGTTCTCGTACCGGGTTTCCCACAGATACGCAGTATTTT. This sequence encodes CASSSRTGFPTDTQYF.